This note documents a single T cell receptor (beta chain) sequence. Its matching antigen is unknown. The study ran its PCR with 60 Vbeta and 13 Jbeta primers. Clones were sequenced by immunoSEQ multiplex PCR, and TCRdb holds only the in-frame ones, with some missing. Here the sample spans approximately 170,000 clones, 65% to 80% being singletons. These data are taken from a study of cytomegalovirus exposure and HLA in healthy donors. There are 14 residues in the CDR3. Trimming stripped 5 bases from V and 4 bases from J, with 14 bases between. Germline loops: CDR1 MDHEN, CDR2 SYDVKM. Broader study findings: Per a later analysis, 18,000 or so TCR beta sequences showed association with HLA alleles at 0.05 false discovery rate. Most subjects' HLA-A and HLA-B alleles were reportedly predicted from TCR beta sequences. A later analysis reportedly found fewer N-insertions in an Asian-associated ancestry cluster than the roughly 670-donor mean. More clonal expansion characterized HLA-associated TCR beta chains than equally common others in a later analysis.

Sequencing used PBMCs. The source is a man younger than 35 in good health and CMV-seropositive. V usage is TRBV28 and J usage is TRBJ1-2; D is uncertain. The CDR3 reads CASSPRAASYGYTF. In nucleotides, the CDR3 is TGTGCCAGCAGTCCAAGAGCAGCGAGCTATGGCTACACCTTC.